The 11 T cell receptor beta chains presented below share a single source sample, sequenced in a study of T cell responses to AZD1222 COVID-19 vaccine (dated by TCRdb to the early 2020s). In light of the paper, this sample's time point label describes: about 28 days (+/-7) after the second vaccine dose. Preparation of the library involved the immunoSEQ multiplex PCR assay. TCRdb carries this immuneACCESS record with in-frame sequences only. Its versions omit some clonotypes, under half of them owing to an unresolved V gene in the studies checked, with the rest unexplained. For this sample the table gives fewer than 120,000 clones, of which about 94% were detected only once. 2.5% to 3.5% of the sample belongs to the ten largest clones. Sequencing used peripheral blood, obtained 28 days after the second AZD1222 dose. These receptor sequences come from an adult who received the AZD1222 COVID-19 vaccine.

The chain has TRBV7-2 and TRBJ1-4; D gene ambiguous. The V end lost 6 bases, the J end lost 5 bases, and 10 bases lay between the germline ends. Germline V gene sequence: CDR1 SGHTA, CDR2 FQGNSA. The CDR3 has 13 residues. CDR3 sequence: CASRMQSNEKLFF. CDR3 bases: TGTGCCAGCAGGATGCAAAGCAATGAAAAACTGTTTTTT.

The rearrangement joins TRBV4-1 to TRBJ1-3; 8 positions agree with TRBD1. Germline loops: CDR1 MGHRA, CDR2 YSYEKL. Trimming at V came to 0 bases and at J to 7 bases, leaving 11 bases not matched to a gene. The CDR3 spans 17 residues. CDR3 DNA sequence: TGCGCCAGCAGCCAAGATCCCGGACAGGGCAGCCCGAACACCATATATTTT. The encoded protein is CASSQDPGQGSPNTIYF.

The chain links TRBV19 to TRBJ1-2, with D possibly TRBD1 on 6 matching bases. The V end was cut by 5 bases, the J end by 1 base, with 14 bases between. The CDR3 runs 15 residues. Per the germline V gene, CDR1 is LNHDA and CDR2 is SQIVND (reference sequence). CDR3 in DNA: TGTGCCAGTAGTCCCCGGACAGAGCTTAACTATGGCTACACCTTC. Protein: CASSPRTELNYGYTF.

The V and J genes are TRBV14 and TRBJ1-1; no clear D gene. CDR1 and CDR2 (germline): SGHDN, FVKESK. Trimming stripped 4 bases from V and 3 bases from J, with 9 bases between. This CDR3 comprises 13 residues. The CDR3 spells CASSLGRYTEAFF. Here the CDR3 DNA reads TGTGCCAGCAGCCTCGGGAGGTACACTGAAGCTTTCTTT.

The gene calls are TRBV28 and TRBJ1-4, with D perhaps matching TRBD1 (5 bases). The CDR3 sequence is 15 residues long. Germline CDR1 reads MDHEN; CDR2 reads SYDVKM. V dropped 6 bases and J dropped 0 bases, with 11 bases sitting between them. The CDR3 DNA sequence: TGTGCCAGCAGGGGGAGGGGCGCAACTAATGAAAAACTGTTTTTT. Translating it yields CASRGRGATNEKLFF.

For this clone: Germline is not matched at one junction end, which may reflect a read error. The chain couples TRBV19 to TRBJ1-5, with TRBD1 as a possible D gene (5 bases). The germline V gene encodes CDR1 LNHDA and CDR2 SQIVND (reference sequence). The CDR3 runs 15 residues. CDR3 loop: CASRIGEGGNQPQHF. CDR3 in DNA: TGTGCCAGTAGAATAGGGGAAGGAGGCAATCAGCCCCAGCATTTT.

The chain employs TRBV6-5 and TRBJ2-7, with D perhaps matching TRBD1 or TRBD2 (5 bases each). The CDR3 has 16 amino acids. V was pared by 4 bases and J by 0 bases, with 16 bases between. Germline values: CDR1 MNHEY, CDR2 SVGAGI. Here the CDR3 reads CASSSTPGRASYEQYF. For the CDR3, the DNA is TGTGCCAGCAGTTCTACCCCGGGACGGGCCTCCTACGAGCAGTACTTC.

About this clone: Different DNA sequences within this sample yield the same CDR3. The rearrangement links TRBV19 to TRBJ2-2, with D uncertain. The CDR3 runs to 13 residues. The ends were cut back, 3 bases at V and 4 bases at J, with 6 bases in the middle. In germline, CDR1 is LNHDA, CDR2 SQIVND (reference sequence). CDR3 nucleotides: TGTGCCAGTAGTATTTCGGGCACCGGGGAGCTGTTTTTT. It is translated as CASSISGTGELFF.

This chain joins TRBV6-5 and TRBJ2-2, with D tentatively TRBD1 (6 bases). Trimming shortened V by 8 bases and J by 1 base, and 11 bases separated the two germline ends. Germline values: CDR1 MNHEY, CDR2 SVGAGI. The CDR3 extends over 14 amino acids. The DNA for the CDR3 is TGTGCCAGCCGAAGGGGACAGAACACCGGGGAGCTGTTTTTT. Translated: CASRRGQNTGELFF.

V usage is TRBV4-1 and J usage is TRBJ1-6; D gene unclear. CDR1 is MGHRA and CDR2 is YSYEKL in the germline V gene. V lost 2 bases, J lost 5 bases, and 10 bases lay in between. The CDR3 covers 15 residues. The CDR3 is CASSQLQKDNSPLHF. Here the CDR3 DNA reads TGCGCCAGCAGCCAACTACAGAAAGATAATTCACCCCTCCACTTT.

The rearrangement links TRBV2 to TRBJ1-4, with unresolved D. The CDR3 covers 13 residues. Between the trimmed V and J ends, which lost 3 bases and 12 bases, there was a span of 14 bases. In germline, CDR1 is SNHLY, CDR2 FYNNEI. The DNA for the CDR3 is TGTGCCAGCAGTGACAGTTTCGGGGTGGAACTGTTTTTT. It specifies CASSDSFGVELFF.